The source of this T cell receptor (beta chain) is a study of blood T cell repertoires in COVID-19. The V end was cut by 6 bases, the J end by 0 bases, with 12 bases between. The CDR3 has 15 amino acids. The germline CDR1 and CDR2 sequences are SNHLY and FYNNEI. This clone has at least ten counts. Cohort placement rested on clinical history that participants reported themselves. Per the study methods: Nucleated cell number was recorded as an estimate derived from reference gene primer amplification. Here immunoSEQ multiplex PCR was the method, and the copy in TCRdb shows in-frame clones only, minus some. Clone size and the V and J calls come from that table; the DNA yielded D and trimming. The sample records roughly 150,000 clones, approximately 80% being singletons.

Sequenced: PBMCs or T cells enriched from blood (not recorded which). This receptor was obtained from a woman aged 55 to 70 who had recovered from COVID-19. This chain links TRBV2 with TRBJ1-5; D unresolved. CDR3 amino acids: CASRSETYSNQPQHF. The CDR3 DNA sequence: TGTGCCAGCAGGAGTGAAACCTATAGCAATCAGCCCCAGCATTTT.